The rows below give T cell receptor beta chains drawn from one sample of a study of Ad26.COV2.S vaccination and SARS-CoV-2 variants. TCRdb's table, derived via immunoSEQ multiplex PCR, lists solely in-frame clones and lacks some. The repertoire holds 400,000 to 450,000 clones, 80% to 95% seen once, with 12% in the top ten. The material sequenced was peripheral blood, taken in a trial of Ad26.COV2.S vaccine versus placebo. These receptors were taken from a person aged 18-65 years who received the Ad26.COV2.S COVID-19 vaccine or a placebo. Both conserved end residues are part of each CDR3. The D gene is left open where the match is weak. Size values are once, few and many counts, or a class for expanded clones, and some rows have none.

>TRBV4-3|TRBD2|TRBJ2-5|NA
CASSQDLAASQETQYF
TGCGCCAGCAGCCAAGACCTAGCGGCTAGCCAAGAGACCCAGTACTTC
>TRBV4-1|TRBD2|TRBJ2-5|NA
CASSQAGAFGLAGGETQYF
TGCGCCAGCAGCCAAGCCGGGGCTTTTGGACTAGCGGGAGGTGAGACCCAGTACTTC
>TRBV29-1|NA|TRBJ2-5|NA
CSVVWELVQPETQYF
TGCAGCGTTGTATGGGAACTAGTCCAACCGGAGACCCAGTACTTC
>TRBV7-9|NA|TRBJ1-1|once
CASSSTGSTEAFF
TGTGCCAGCAGCTCGACAGGATCCACTGAAGCTTTCTTT
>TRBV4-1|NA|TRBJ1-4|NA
CASSQDGGYEKLFF
TGCGCCAGCAGCCAAGATGGGGGGTATGAAAAACTGTTTTTT
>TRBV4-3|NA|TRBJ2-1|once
CASSQGASRYNEQFF
TGCGCCAGCAGCCAAGGCGCTAGCCGATACAATGAGCAGTTCTTC
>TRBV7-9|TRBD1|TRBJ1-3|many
CASSLRTGVFASGNTIYF
TGTGCCAGCAGCTTAAGGACAGGGGTTTTTGCGTCTGGAAACACCATATATTTT
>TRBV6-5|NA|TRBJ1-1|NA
CASSQGSQAFF
TGTGCCAGCAGCCAAGGTAGTCAAGCTTTCTTT
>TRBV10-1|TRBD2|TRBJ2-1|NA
CASSAVEASGAYNEQFF
TGCGCCAGCAGTGCCGTAGAGGCTAGCGGGGCCTACAATGAGCAGTTCTTC
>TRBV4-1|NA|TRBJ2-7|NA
CASSQDQTYEQYF
TGCGCCAGCAGCCAGGACCAAACCTACGAGCAGTACTTC